A single sample is the source of the 20 T cell receptor beta chains below, sequenced in a study of Graves' ophthalmopathy and Graves' hyperthyroidism. For repertoire sequencing, the TCR beta CDR3 regions were amplified from RNA transcripts. A first-round RT-PCR used HTBI primers, followed by a second-round multiplex PCR. TCRdb recomputed calls from the multiplex PCR reads with MiXCR, one row per CDR3 protein. The sample lists 150,000 or so distinct CDR3 sequences, about two fifths occurring once. Specimen: peripheral blood. These receptors originate from a young man with Graves' ophthalmopathy.

The chain couples TRBV20-1 to TRBJ2-5, with TRBD2 identical over 8 bases. The CDR3 has 15 amino acids. Germline loops: CDR1 DFQATT, CDR2 SNEGSKA (reference sequence). Trimming cost V 1 base and J 0 bases; bases outside gene matches: 4. The DNA of the CDR3 is TGCAGTGCTAGAGTAGCGGGGACGTACCAAGAGACCCAGTACTTC. Translating gives CSARVAGTYQETQYF.

The V and J genes are TRBV12-3 or TRBV12-4 and TRBJ1-1, with unresolved D. The CDR3 spans 15 residues. V gave up 4 bases and J gave up 0 bases, with 12 bases separating them. CDR3 nucleotides: TGTGCCAGCAGTTCCGCAAAGGGCATGAACACTGAAGCTTTCTTT. Translation gives CASSSAKGMNTEAFF.

The chain carries TRBV27 and TRBJ2-7, with D perhaps TRBD1 (6 bases). V was cut by 5 bases and J by 0 bases, with 14 bases left in between. This CDR3 is 15 amino acids long. Per germline, CDR1 MNHEY and CDR2 SMNVEV (reference sequence). The CDR3: CASSQTGISSYEQYF. The CDR3 DNA reads as TGTGCCAGCAGTCAAACAGGGATTAGCTCCTACGAGCAGTACTTC.

The chain is built from TRBV6-1 and TRBJ1-6; 7 nucleotides align to TRBD1. J lost 6 bases, V lost 1 base, and 6 bases had no gene match. Per germline, CDR1 MNHNS and CDR2 SASEGT. The length of the CDR3 is 16 residues. CDR3 DNA: TGTGCCAGCAGTGAAGTACGAGGGGGCCCTAATTCACCCCTCCACTTT. Translating it yields CASSEVRGGPNSPLHF.

This clonotype was detected ten times or more. The chain recombines TRBV6-2 or TRBV6-3 with TRBJ2-7; D unclear. Per germline, CDR1 MNHEY and CDR2 SVGEGT. There are 14 residues in the CDR3. Trimming took 7 bases from V and 2 from J, leaving 15 bases between them. The chain's CDR3 is CASNPYQRPYEQYF. The DNA for the CDR3 is TGTGCCAGCAACCCATATCAGAGACCCTACGAGCAGTACTTC.

This clonotype has ten or more counts. V gene TRBV6-2 or TRBV6-3 combines with J gene TRBJ1-1; D is undetermined. There are 10 residues in the CDR3. V lost 6 bases, J lost 5 bases, and 4 bases lay in between. Germline values: CDR1 MNHEY, CDR2 SVGEGT. The CDR3 DNA is TGTGCCAGCAGGGGAACTGAAGCTTTCTTT. Translation: CASRGTEAFF.

The chain couples TRBV4-1 to TRBJ2-6; maybe TRBD1 (6 bases). CDR1 MGHRA and CDR2 YSYEKL come from the germline V gene. Trimming removed 1 base from V and 0 bases from J, with 19 bases in between. The CDR3 consists of 20 residues. This CDR3 is CASSQAYGTLIVSGANVLTF. DNA of the CDR3: TGCGCCAGCAGCCAAGCGTACGGGACACTCATCGTCTCTGGGGCCAACGTCCTGACTTTC.

The chain combines TRBV7-8 with TRBJ2-5; the D gene is possibly TRBD1 (6 bases). Trimming shortened V by 5 bases and J by 7 bases, and 14 bases separated the two germline ends. This CDR3 comprises 13 residues. CDR1 and CDR2 from the germline V gene are SGHVS and FQNEAQ. CDR3 sequence reads: CASSRGGPGTQYF. The DNA of the CDR3 is TGTGCCAGCAGCCGAGGGGGACCTGGGACCCAGTACTTC.

This clonotype was counted at least ten times. The genes are TRBV11-2 and TRBJ1-1; weak D call: TRBD1 (6 bases). This CDR3 has 16 residues. V was trimmed by 6 bases and J by 5 bases, leaving 22 bases between them. Germline CDR1 reads SGHAT; CDR2 reads FQNNGV. CDR3 in amino acids: CASRDPGRGFTTEAFF. The DNA for the CDR3 is TGTGCCAGCAGGGATCCAGGGAGGGGGTTCACGACTGAAGCTTTCTTT.

The chain employs TRBV27 and TRBJ1-1; 8 bases match TRBD1. Trimming took 5 bases from V and 0 from J; bases not matched to a gene: 8. Germline values: CDR1 MNHEY, CDR2 SMNVEV (reference sequence). The CDR3 has 16 residues. CDR3 protein: CASSQFSGGVNTEAFF. In DNA form, the CDR3 reads TGTGCCAGCAGTCAATTCTCAGGGGGCGTGAACACTGAAGCTTTCTTT.

This clonotype appeared many times. This sequence joins TRBV29-1 and TRBJ1-1; a weak D match, TRBD1 (6 bases). V shed 3 bases and J shed 9 bases, with 20 bases lying between them. Germline CDR1 is SQVTM and CDR2 is ANQGSEA. CDR3 length equals 14 residues. The CDR3 DNA sequence: TGCAGCGTTGACGTAGACAGGACCGGAGGAAAAGCTTTCTTT. Its translation is CSVDVDRTGGKAFF.

The rearrangement joins TRBV27 to TRBJ1-5; possible D gene TRBD1, 5 bases. Germline V gives CDR1 MNHEY, CDR2 SMNVEV (reference sequence). Between the trimmed V and J ends, which lost 0 bases and 7 bases, there was a span of 7 bases. The length of the CDR3 is 13 residues. This CDR3 reads CASSLSTEQPQHF. CDR3 DNA sequence: TGTGCCAGCAGTTTATCGACAGAACAGCCCCAGCATTTT.

The sample holds many counts of this clonotype. The chain has TRBV18 and TRBJ2-7, with a possible D match to TRBD2 (6 bases). V dropped 1 base and J dropped 6 bases, with 22 bases sitting between them. This CDR3 comprises 17 residues. CDR1 is KGHSH and CDR2 is LQKENI in the germline V gene. The CDR3 protein is CASSPLRPGGAGGEQYF. CDR3 sequence (DNA): TGTGCCAGCTCACCACTACGCCCCGGAGGCGCCGGGGGCGAGCAGTACTTC.

This clonotype was detected ten times or more. This chain joins TRBV28 and TRBJ1-6; D gene ambiguous. The germline CDR1 and CDR2 sequences are MDHEN and SYDVKM. The CDR3 loop spans 16 amino acids. Between the trimmed V and J ends, which lost 7 bases and 7 bases, there was a span of 20 bases. This CDR3 is CASTAWGGSGNSPLHF. The CDR3 DNA is TGTGCCAGCACAGCTTGGGGAGGGAGTGGAAATTCACCCCTCCACTTT.

This clonotype occurred once. The chain employs TRBV6-5 and TRBJ1-1; D uncertain. Germline-derived CDR1 and CDR2 are MNHEY and SVGAGI. The CDR3 consists of 11 residues. The V end lost 0 bases, the J end lost 7 bases, and 3 bases lay between the germline ends. CDR3 sequence reads: CASSYSGEAFF. CDR3 nucleotides: TGTGCCAGCAGTTACTCGGGTGAAGCTTTCTTT.

This chain uses TRBV6-4 with TRBJ2-2; D is possibly TRBD1 or TRBD2 (5 bases each). CDR1 and CDR2 from the germline V gene are MRHNA and SNTAGT. The ends were cut back, 7 bases at V and 4 bases at J, with 13 bases in the middle. The CDR3 sequence is 14 residues long. The CDR3 sequence is CASTGTFGTGELFF. The CDR3 nucleotides read TGTGCCAGCACGGGGACGTTTGGCACCGGGGAGCTGTTTTTT.

This clonotype was recorded many times. This chain joins TRBV7-2 and TRBJ1-2; D is uncertain. The CDR3 runs to 13 residues. The germline V and J ends were trimmed by 5 bases and 0 bases, with 7 bases remaining between them. The germline CDR1 and CDR2 sequences are SGHTA and FQGNSA. DNA for the CDR3: TGTGCCAGCAGCCCGGACGCTAACTATGGCTACACCTTC. This codes for CASSPDANYGYTF. The full variable domain, rest sourced from reference TRBV7-2 and TRBJ1-2, is GAGVSQSPSNKVTEKGKDVELRCDPISGHTALYWYRQSLGQGLEFLIYFQGNSAPDKSGLPSDRFSAERTGGSVSTLTIQRTQQEDSAVYLCASSPDANYGYTFGSGTRLTVV.

The chain has TRBV12-3 or TRBV12-4 and TRBJ1-5; D unresolved. Trimming removed 6 bases at V and 4 bases at J, with 10 bases between. The CDR3 is made up of 13 amino acids. The DNA for the CDR3 is TGTGCCAGCAGACCAGACGGGAATCAGCCCCAGCATTTT. Protein product: CASRPDGNQPQHF.

This clonotype was counted ten times or more. The chain's CDR3 is CASSFHDRPTTEAFF. CDR3 coding DNA: TGTGCCAGCAGCTTTCACGACAGGCCAACCACTGAAGCTTTCTTT. The chain recombines TRBV5-4 with TRBJ1-1; D might be TRBD1 (6 bases). The length of the CDR3 is 15 residues. Trimming took off 2 bases at V and 4 bases at J, with 15 bases between the two ends. Germline V gives CDR1 SGHNT, CDR2 YYREEE (reference sequence).

The chain uses TRBV15 and TRBJ2-5; tentative D call: TRBD1 (6 bases). From germline, CDR1 is LNHNV and CDR2 YYDKDF (reference sequence). V dropped 0 bases and J dropped 4 bases, with 12 bases sitting between them. The CDR3 has 15 residues. This CDR3 is CATSREHRAAETQYF. CDR3 DNA sequence: TGTGCCACCAGCAGAGAACACAGGGCGGCAGAGACCCAGTACTTC. Supplemented by reference TRBV15 and TRBJ2-5, the full variable domain reads DAMVIQNPRYQVTQFGKPVTLSCSQTLNHNVMYWYQQKSSQAPKLLFHYYDKDFNNEADTPDNFQSRRPNTSFCFLDIRSPGLGDTAMYLCATSREHRAAETQYFGPGTRLLVL.